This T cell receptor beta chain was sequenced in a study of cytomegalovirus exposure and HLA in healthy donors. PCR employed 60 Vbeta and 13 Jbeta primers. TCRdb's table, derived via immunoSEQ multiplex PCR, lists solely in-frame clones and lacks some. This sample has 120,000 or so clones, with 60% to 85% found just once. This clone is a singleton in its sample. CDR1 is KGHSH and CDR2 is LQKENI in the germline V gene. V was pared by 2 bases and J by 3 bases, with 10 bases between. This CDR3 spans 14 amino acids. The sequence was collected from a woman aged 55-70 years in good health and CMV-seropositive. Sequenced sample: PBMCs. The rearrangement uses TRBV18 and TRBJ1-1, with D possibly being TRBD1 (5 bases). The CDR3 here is CASSPMEGHTEAFF. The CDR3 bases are TGTGCCAGCTCACCAATGGAGGGGCACACTGAAGCTTTCTTT. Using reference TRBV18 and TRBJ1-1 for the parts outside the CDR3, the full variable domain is NAGVMQNPRHLVRRRGQEARLRCSPMKGHSHVYWYRQLPEEGLKFMVYLQKENIIDESGMPKERFSAEFPKEGPSILRIQQVVRGDSAAYFCASSPMEGHTEAFFGQGTRLTVV.